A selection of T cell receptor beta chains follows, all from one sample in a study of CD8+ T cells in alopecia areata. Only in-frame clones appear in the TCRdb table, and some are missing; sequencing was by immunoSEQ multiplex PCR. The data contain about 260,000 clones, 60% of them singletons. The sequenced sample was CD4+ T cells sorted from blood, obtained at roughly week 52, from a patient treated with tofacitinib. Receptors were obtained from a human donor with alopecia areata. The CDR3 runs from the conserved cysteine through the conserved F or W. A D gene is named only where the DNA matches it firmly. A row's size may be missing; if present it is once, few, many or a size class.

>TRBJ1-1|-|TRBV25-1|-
CASSEGSVTEAFF
TGTGCCAGCAGTGAAGGTAGTGTCACTGAAGCTTTCTTT
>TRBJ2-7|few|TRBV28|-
CASSLTQAGEQYF
TGTGCCAGCTCCTTGACGCAGGCTGGGGAGCAGTACTTC
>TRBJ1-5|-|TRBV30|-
CAWSTQGNQPQHF
TGTGCCTGGAGTACCCAGGGGAATCAGCCCCAGCATTTT
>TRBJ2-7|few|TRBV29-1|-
CSAGESSYEQYF
TGCAGCGCCGGGGAGAGCTCCTACGAGCAGTACTTC
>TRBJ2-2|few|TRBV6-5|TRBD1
CASSRQGWWTGELFF
TGTGCCAGCAGTAGACAGGGGTGGTGGACCGGGGAGCTGTTTTTT
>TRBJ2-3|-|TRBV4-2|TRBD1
CASSQWIGGSDTQYF
TGTGCCAGCAGCCAGTGGATAGGGGGCTCAGATACGCAGTATTTT
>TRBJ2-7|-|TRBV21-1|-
CASSNSGGHEQYF
TGTGCCAGCAGCAATTCTGGAGGGCACGAGCAGTACTTC
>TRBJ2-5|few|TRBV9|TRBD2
CASSVTPESSGGTQYF
TGTGCCAGCAGCGTAACGCCGGAGTCTAGCGGGGGAACCCAGTACTTC
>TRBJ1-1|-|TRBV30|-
CAWSRRANTEAFF
TGTGCCTGGAGTAGAAGGGCCAACACTGAAGCTTTCTTT
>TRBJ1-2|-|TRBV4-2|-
CASSPRGPDSYGYTF
TGTGCCAGCAGCCCCCGGGGTCCCGACTCCTATGGCTACACCTTC
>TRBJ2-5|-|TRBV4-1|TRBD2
CASSPPGRGGSEETQYF
TGCGCCAGCAGCCCGCCTGGCCGCGGGGGGTCAGAAGAGACCCAGTACTTC
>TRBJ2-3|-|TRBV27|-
CASSLRRGSDTQYF
TGTGCCAGCAGTCTCAGGAGGGGCTCAGATACGCAGTATTTT
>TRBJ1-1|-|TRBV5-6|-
CASSLGRRNTEAFF
TGTGCCAGCAGCTTGGGCAGGAGAAACACTGAAGCTTTCTTT
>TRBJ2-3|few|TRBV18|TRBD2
CASSPGLAGGYTDTQYF
TGTGCCAGCTCACCGGGACTAGCGGGGGGATACACAGATACGCAGTATTTT
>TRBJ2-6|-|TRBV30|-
CARGDSGANVLTF
TGTGCCCGAGGCGATTCTGGGGCCAACGTCCTGACTTTC
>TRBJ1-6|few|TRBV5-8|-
CASSLSNSPLHF
TGTGCCAGCAGCTTGTCCAATTCACCCCTCCACTTT
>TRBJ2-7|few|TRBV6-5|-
CASSSGTTAPYEQYF
TGTGCCAGCAGCTCTGGGACAACCGCCCCCTACGAGCAGTACTTC
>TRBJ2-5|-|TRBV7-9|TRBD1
CASSYRQGLGETQYF
TGTGCCAGCAGTTACCGACAGGGATTAGGAGAGACCCAGTACTTC
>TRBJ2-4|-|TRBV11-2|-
CASSSIPGGRNIQYF
TGTGCCAGCAGCTCCATTCCAGGGGGGAGAAACATTCAGTACTTC
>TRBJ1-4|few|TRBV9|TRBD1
CASSPGQRENEKLFF
TGTGCCAGCAGCCCGGGACAGCGAGAGAATGAAAAACTGTTTTTT
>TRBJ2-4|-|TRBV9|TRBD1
CASSPRQGRDIQYF
TGTGCCAGCAGCCCACGACAGGGTAGGGACATTCAGTACTTC
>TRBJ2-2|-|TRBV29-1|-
CSVEGDNTGELFF
TGCAGCGTTGAAGGAGATAACACCGGGGAGCTGTTTTTT
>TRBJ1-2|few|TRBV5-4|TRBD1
CASGPGQGVYGYTF
TGTGCCAGCGGACCGGGACAGGGAGTCTATGGCTACACCTTC
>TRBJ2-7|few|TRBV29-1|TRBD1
CSVLTGPYEQYF
TGCAGCGTTCTGACAGGGCCCTACGAGCAGTACTTC
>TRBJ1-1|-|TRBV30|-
CAWSPFVSTEAFF
TGTGCCTGGAGTCCTTTTGTGAGCACTGAAGCTTTCTTT
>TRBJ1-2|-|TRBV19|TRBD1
CASSIRQGSNYGYTF
TGTGCCAGTAGTATTCGACAGGGATCTAACTATGGCTACACCTTC
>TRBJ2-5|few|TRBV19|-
CASQERETQYF
TGTGCCAGTCAGGAGCGGGAGACCCAGTACTTC
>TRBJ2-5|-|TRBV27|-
CASSQRGQETQYF
TGTGCCAGCAGTCAACGGGGGCAAGAGACCCAGTACTTC
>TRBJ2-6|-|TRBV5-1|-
CASSLSWQGSSGANVLTF
TGCGCCAGCAGCTTGTCGTGGCAAGGAAGCTCTGGGGCCAACGTCCTGACTTTC
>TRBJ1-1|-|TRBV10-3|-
CAISELGTEAFF
TGTGCCATCAGTGAGCTCGGCACTGAAGCTTTCTTT
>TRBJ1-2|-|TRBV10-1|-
CASSDAPRSSYGYTF
TGCGCCAGCAGTGATGCTCCCCGTTCAAGCTATGGCTACACCTTC
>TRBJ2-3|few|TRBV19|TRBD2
CASSLAGSTDTQYF
TGTGCCAGTAGTCTAGCGGGGAGCACAGATACGCAGTATTTT
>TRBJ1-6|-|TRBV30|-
CAWSVAPFNSPLHF
TGTGCCTGGAGTGTAGCGCCTTTTAATTCACCCCTCCACTTT
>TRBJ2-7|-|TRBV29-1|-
CSVGGLSLVREQYF
TGCAGCGTTGGAGGGCTTTCTCTAGTGAGGGAGCAGTACTTC
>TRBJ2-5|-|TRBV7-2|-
CASSLAPGSQETQYF
TGTGCCAGCAGCTTAGCCCCAGGGTCCCAAGAGACCCAGTACTTC
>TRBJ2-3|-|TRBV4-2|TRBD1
CASSPVRQGAGTDTQYF
TGTGCCAGCAGCCCAGTTCGTCAGGGGGCCGGCACAGATACGCAGTATTTT
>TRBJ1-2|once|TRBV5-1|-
CASSLGVDSYGYTF
TGCGCCAGCAGCTTGGGAGTGGACAGCTATGGCTACACCTTC
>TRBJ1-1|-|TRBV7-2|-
CASSLSGLATPLSAFF
TGTGCCAGCAGCTTATCGGGATTAGCCACCCCTTTGTCAGCTTTCTTT
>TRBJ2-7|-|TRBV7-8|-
CASSGDLGRGSEQYF
TGTGCCAGCAGCGGCGACTTGGGACGGGGGTCGGAGCAGTACTTC
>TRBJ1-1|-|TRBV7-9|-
CASSLGGKAEAFF
TGTGCCAGCAGCTTAGGAGGGAAGGCTGAAGCTTTCTTT
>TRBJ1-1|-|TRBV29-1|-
CSARALQERGLMNTEAFF
TGCAGCGCCCGGGCCTTACAGGAAAGGGGGTTGATGAACACTGAAGCTTTCTTT
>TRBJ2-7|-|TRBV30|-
CAWNQATYEQYF
TGTGCCTGGAACCAGGCGACCTACGAGCAGTACTTC
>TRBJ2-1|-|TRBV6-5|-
CASSYSSPSQGNEQFF
TGTGCCAGCAGTTACTCCTCACCGAGTCAGGGTAATGAGCAGTTCTTC
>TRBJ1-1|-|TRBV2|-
CASSERPRGTPEAFF
TGTGCCAGCAGTGAACGGCCTCGAGGGACCCCTGAAGCTTTCTTT
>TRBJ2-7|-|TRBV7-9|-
CASSLAAGEQYF
TGTGCCAGCAGCTTAGCGGCGGGGGAGCAGTACTTC
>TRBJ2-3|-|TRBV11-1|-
CASSLGKRTQYF
TGTGCCAGCAGCTTAGGGAAGCGCACGCAGTATTTT
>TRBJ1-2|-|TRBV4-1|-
CASSQERQNHYGYTF
TGCGCCAGCAGCCAAGAGAGACAGAATCACTATGGCTACACCTTC
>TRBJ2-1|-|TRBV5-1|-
CASSLLAHRPYNEQFF
TGCGCCAGCAGCTTGTTGGCCCACCGGCCCTACAATGAGCAGTTCTTC
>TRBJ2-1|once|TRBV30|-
CAWSPGRSYNEQFF
TGTGCCTGGAGCCCCGGGCGGAGCTACAATGAGCAGTTCTTC